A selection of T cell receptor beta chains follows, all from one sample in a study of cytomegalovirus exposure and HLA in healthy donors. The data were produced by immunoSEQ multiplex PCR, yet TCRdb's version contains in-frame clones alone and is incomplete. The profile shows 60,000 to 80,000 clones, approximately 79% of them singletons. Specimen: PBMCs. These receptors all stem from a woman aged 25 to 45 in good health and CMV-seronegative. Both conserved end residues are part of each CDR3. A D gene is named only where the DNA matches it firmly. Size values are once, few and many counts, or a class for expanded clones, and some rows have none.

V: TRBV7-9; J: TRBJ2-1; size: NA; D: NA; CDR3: CASRHTIGDSEQFF; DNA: TGTGCCAGCAGACATACCATAGGGGATAGCGAGCAGTTCTTC
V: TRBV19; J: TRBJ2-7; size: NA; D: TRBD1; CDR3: CASSTGTGAVEQYF; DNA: TGTGCCAGTAGTACCGGGACAGGGGCGGTCGAGCAGTACTTC
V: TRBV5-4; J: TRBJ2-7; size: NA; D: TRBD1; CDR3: CASSLPGQGTYEQYF; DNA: TGTGCCAGCAGCTTACCGGGACAGGGCACCTACGAGCAGTACTTC
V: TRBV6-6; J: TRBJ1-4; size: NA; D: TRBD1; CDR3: CASSYGPGGTNEKLFF; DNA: TGTGCCAGCAGTTACGGCCCAGGGGGAACTAATGAAAAACTGTTTTTT
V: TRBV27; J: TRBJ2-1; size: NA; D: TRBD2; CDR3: CASSYGTSGMGGAKNEQFF; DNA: TGTGCCAGCAGTTACGGGACTAGCGGGATGGGTGGGGCTAAGAATGAGCAGTTCTTC
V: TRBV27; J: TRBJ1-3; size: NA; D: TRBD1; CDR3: CASSFGQGYGNTIYF; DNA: TGTGCCAGCAGTTTTGGACAGGGCTATGGAAACACCATATATTTT
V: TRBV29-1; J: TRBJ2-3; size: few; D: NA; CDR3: CSVEGVVDYSTDTQYF; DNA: TGCAGCGTTGAAGGGGTTGTGGACTACAGCACAGATACGCAGTATTTT
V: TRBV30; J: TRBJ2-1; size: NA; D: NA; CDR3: CAWSVVGSPSQFF; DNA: TGTGCCTGGAGTGTAGTCGGGTCCCCCTCGCAGTTCTTC
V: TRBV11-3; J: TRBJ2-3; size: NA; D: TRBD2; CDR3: CASSLTGGRASGDTQYF; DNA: TGTGCCAGCAGCTTAACTGGCGGGAGGGCGTCAGGAGATACGCAGTATTTT
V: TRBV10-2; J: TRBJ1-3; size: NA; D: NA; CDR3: CASRDSLSGNTIYF; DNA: TGCGCCAGCAGAGACAGCCTCTCTGGAAACACCATATATTTT
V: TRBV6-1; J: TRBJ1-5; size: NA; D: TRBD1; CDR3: CASSEATGSYNQPQHF; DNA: TGTGCCAGCAGTGAAGCGACAGGGTCTTATAATCAGCCCCAGCATTTT
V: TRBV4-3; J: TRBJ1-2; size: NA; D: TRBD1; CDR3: CASSQVGQGEGYTF; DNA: TGCGCCAGCAGCCAGGTGGGACAGGGTGAGGGCTACACCTTC
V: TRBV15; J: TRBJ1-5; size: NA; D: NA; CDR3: CATRRGNNNQPQHF; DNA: TGTGCCACCCGTAGGGGGAACAACAATCAGCCCCAGCATTTT
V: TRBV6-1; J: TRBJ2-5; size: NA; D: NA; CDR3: CASRDLDTQETQYF; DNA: TGTGCCAGCAGAGATTTGGACACCCAAGAGACCCAGTACTTC
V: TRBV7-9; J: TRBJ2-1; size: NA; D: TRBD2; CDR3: CASSFQAGDYNEQFF; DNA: TGTGCCAGCAGCTTTCAAGCGGGAGACTACAATGAGCAGTTCTTC
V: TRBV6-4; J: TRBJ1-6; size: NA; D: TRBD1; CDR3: CASSEQGANSPLHF; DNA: TGTGCCAGCAGTGAACAGGGGGCTAATTCACCCCTCCACTTT
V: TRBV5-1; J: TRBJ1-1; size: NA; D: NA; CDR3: CASSLRRDRNTEAFF; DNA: TGCGCCAGCAGCCTCCGACGGGATCGGAACACTGAAGCTTTCTTT
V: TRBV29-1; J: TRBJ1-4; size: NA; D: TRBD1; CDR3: CSVGRQGNERLFF; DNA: TGCAGCGTTGGACGACAGGGTAACGAAAGACTGTTTTTT
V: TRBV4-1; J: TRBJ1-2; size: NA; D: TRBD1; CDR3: CASSQGPGGIDGYTF; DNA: TGCGCCAGCAGCCAAGGGCCAGGGGGAATCGATGGCTACACCTTC
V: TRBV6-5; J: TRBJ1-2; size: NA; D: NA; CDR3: CASSYSSGVGYGYTF; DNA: TGTGCCAGCAGTTACTCGTCGGGGGTAGGCTATGGCTACACCTTC
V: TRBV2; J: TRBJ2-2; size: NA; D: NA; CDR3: CASSVSLNTGELFF; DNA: TGTGCCAGCAGTGTGAGTCTCAACACCGGGGAGCTGTTTTTT
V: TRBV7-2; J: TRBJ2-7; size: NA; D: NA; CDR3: CASSLQQGIRYEQYF; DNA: TGTGCCAGCAGCTTACAACAGGGCATTCGCTACGAGCAGTACTTC
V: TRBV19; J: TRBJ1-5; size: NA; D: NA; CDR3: CASSIWGLSNQPQHF; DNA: TGTGCCAGTAGTATTTGGGGGCTGAGCAATCAGCCCCAGCATTTT
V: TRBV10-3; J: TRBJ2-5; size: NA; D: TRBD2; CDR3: CAISEALAGPLFQETQYF; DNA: TGTGCCATCAGTGAGGCACTAGCGGGGCCCCTATTCCAAGAGACCCAGTACTTC
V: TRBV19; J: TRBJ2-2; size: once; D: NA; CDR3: CASGQGELFF; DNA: TGTGCCAGTGGACAGGGGGAGCTGTTTTTT
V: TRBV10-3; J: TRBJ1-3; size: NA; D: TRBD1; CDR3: CAISVVGQGSGNTIYF; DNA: TGTGCCATCAGTGTGGTGGGACAGGGGTCGGGAAACACCATATATTTT
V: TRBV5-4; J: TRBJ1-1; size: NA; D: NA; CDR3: CASSWENAEAFF; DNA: TGTGCCAGCAGCTGGGAGAACGCTGAAGCTTTCTTT
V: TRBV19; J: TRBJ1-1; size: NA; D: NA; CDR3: CASSMGQLMNTEAFF; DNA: TGTGCCAGTAGTATGGGGCAGTTAATGAACACTGAAGCTTTCTTT
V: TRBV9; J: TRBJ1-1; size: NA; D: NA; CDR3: CASSAWEGGNTEAFF; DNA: TGTGCCAGCAGCGCCTGGGAAGGAGGGAACACTGAAGCTTTCTTT
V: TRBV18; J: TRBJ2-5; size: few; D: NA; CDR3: CASSPGAEETQYF; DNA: TGTGCCAGCTCACCGGGGGCCGAAGAGACCCAGTACTTC
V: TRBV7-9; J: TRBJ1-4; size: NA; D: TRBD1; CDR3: CASSSEGTELFF; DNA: TGTGCCAGCAGCTCCGAAGGGACAGAGCTGTTTTTT
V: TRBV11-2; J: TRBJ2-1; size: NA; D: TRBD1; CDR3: CASSFQRTGQGNNEQFF; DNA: TGTGCCAGCAGCTTCCAGAGGACTGGACAGGGGAATAATGAGCAGTTCTTC
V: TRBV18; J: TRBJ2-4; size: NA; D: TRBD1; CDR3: CASSPPTGGEGIQYF; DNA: TGTGCCAGCTCACCACCCACAGGGGGCGAGGGCATTCAGTACTTC
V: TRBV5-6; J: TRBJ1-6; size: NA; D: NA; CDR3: CASSLIQGSPLHF; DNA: TGTGCCAGCAGCTTGATCCAGGGTTCACCCCTCCACTTT
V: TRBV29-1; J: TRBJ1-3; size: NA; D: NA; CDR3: CSVETDSGNTIYF; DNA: TGCAGCGTGGAGACAGACTCTGGAAACACCATATATTTT
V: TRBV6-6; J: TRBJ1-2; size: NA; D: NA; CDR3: CASKRENYGYTF; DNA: TGTGCCAGCAAGAGGGAGAACTATGGCTACACCTTC
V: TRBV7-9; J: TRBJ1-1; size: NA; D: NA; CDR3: CASSFGVRTEAFF; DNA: TGTGCCAGCAGCTTCGGAGTCCGCACTGAAGCTTTCTTT
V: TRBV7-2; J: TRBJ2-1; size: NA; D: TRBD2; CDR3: CASSPRTSGSSYNEQFF; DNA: TGTGCCAGCAGCCCCCGGACTAGCGGTAGCTCCTACAATGAGCAGTTCTTC
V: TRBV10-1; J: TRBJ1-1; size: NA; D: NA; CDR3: CASSEGGVVTAFF; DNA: TGCGCCAGCAGTGAGGGGGGGGTAGTGACTGCTTTCTTT
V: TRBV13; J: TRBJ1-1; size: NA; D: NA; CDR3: CASSLNRATEAFF; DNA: TGTGCCAGCAGCTTAAACAGGGCGACTGAAGCTTTCTTT
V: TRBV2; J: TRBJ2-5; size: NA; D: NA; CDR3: CASNRDQETQYF; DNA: TGTGCCAGCAACAGGGACCAAGAGACCCAGTACTTC
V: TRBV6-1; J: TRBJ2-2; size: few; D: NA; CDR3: CASSEWGRRFTNTGELFF; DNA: TGTGCCAGCAGTGAATGGGGCAGGCGATTCACGAACACCGGGGAGCTGTTTTTT
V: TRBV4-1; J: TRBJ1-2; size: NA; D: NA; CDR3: CASSQDQVRPGYGYTF; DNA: TGCGCCAGCAGCCAAGACCAAGTCCGTCCAGGCTATGGCTACACCTTC
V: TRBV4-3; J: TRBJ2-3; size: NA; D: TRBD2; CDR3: CASSEELSGSLADTQYF; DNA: TGCGCCAGCAGCGAAGAATTAAGCGGGAGTTTGGCAGATACGCAGTATTTT
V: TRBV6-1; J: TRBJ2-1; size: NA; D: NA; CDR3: CASSEWGGGGNEQFF; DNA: TGTGCCAGCAGTGAATGGGGCGGGGGCGGGAATGAGCAGTTCTTC
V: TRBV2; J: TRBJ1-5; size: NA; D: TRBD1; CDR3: CASSRDREGNQPQHF; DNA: TGTGCCAGCAGTCGGGACAGGGAGGGGAATCAGCCCCAGCATTTT
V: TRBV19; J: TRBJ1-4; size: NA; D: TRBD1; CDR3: CASSAGQGRANEKLFF; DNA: TGTGCCAGTAGTGCCGGACAGGGTAGAGCTAATGAAAAACTGTTTTTT
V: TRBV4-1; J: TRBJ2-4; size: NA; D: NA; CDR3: CASSQVQGVNIQYF; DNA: TGCGCCAGCAGCCAAGTCCAAGGGGTAAACATTCAGTACTTC
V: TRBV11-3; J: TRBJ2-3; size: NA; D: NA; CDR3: CASSLSGGDTQYF; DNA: TGTGCCAGCAGCCTCTCAGGGGGGGATACGCAGTATTTT
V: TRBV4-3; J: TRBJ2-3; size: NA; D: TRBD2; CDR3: CASTSGTSGQPADTQYF; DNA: TGCGCCAGCACTTCGGGGACTAGCGGTCAGCCAGCAGATACGCAGTATTTT
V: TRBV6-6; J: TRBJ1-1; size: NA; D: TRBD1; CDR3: CASSRQGGGDSAEAFF; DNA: TGTGCCAGCAGCCGACAGGGAGGAGGGGACTCTGCTGAAGCTTTCTTT
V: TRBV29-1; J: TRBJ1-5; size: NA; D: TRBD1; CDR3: CSVLDRGFNQPQHF; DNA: TGCAGCGTTTTGGACAGGGGCTTCAATCAGCCCCAGCATTTT
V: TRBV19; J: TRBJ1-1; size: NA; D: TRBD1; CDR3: CASTLTGTERVEAFF; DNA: TGTGCCAGTACCCTCACCGGGACAGAAAGGGTTGAAGCTTTCTTT
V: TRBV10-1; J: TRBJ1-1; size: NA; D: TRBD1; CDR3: CASSDDRAVVDTEAFF; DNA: TGCGCCAGCAGCGATGACAGGGCGGTGGTGGACACTGAAGCTTTCTTT
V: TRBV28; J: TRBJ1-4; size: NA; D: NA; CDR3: CATLVGSNEKLFF; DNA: TGTGCCACCCTCGTTGGCTCTAATGAAAAACTGTTTTTT